One and the same sample provided the 16 T cell receptor beta chains below, sequenced in a study of cytomegalovirus exposure and HLA in healthy donors. PCR used 60 Vbeta primers and 13 Jbeta primers. The data were produced by immunoSEQ multiplex PCR, yet TCRdb's version contains in-frame clones alone and is incomplete. Found here are around 50,000 clones; the top ten clones hold 8% to 13%. The sample was PBMCs. The receptors shown here come from a woman aged 50 to 65 in good health and CMV-seropositive.

The chain carries TRBV7-2 and TRBJ1-2; 7 bases are shared with TRBD1. The germline V gene has CDR1 SGHTA and CDR2 FQGNSA. This CDR3 has 16 residues. J was trimmed by 3 bases and V by 3 bases; bases with no gene match: 10. The CDR3 is CASSFLGRGGHYGYTF. The DNA for the CDR3 is TGTGCCAGCAGCTTCCTCGGACGAGGGGGCCACTATGGCTACACCTTC.

The CDR3 DNA sequence: TGTGCCAGCAGCCAGACTAGCGGGGGGGCCCCCGAGCAGTACTTC. Translation: CASSQTSGGAPEQYF. The chain employs TRBV6-5 and TRBJ2-7, with 14 bases lining up with TRBD2. The junction had 7 bases not matched to a gene; V was cut back by 6 bases and J by 6 bases. Germline-derived CDR1 and CDR2 are MNHEY and SVGAGI. This CDR3 region has 15 residues.

The chain combines TRBV19 with TRBJ2-7; 7 nucleotides agree with TRBD2. The junction had 11 bases not matched to a gene; V was cut back by 3 bases and J by 3 bases. The CDR3 sequence is 16 residues long. Germline V gene data show CDR1 as LNHDA and CDR2 as SQIVND (reference sequence). The CDR3 DNA reads TGTGCCAGTAGTATTGGGAGGGACCCGCGACACTACGAGCAGTACTTC. It specifies CASSIGRDPRHYEQYF.

The CDR3 nucleotides read TGTGCCAGCAGCACAGGGACAGGGGGGTTCGTGAACACTGAAGCTTTCTTT. Its protein is CASSTGTGGFVNTEAFF. The V call is TRBV9, the J call TRBJ1-1, with 11 positions matching TRBD1. V lost 4 bases and J lost 0; bases outside the gene matches: 8. Germline V CDR1 and CDR2: SGDLS, YYNGEE. CDR3 length: 17 residues.

The J gene is TRBJ2-7, the V gene TRBV10-3; tentatively, D is TRBD2 (6 bases). V was shortened by 4 bases and J by 0 bases, with 10 bases between the two germline ends. The CDR3 loop spans 14 amino acids. Per the germline V gene, CDR1 is ENHRY and CDR2 is SYGVKD. For the CDR3, the DNA is TGTGCCATCAGTGGTGGAGGGAGCTCCTACGAGCAGTACTTC. It codes for CAISGGGSSYEQYF.

This rearrangement joins TRBV6-5 to TRBJ1-1; D not certain. V dropped 0 bases and J dropped 4 bases, with 15 bases sitting between them. The germline V gene has CDR1 MNHEY and CDR2 SVGAGI. This CDR3 region has 16 residues. CDR3 sequence: CASSYSLGVIVTEAFF. The CDR3 DNA reads TGTGCCAGCAGTTACTCCCTCGGTGTTATCGTCACTGAAGCTTTCTTT.

The V gene is TRBV7-6, the J gene TRBJ1-3; no reliable D call. The CDR3 covers 14 residues. The germline gives CDR1 SGHVS, CDR2 FNYEAQ. V shed 1 base and J shed 0 bases, with 4 bases lying between them. The CDR3 nucleotides read TGTGCCAGCAGCTTAGACAACTCTGGAAACACCATATATTTT. It encodes CASSLDNSGNTIYF.

V gene TRBV27 combines with J gene TRBJ1-1; maybe TRBD1 (5 bases). This CDR3 has 15 amino acids. Germline CDR1 reads MNHEY; CDR2 reads SMNVEV (reference sequence). V was pared by 6 bases and J by 4 bases, with 18 bases between. The CDR3 DNA is TGTGCCAGCAGCCGAGCGGGGCGACAGAGCACTGAAGCTTTCTTT. Translating gives CASSRAGRQSTEAFF.

The J gene is TRBJ2-7, the V gene TRBV2, with 7 nucleotides matching TRBD1. Germline V gives CDR1 SNHLY, CDR2 FYNNEI. V was clipped by 5 bases and J by 5 bases; unmatched bases: 0. The CDR3 covers 11 residues. CDR3 coding DNA: TGTGCCAGCAGTACAGGGGACGAGCAGTACTTC. It is translated as CASSTGDEQYF.

This chain connects TRBV19 to TRBJ2-2, with TRBD1 matching over 10 bases. Per the germline V gene, CDR1 is LNHDA and CDR2 is SQIVND (reference sequence). V lost 7 bases, J lost 5 bases, and 4 bases stayed unmatched. The CDR3 has 14 residues. The CDR3 region has the DNA TGTGCCAGTACCCTGGACAGGGGGACCGGGGAGCTGTTTTTT. Protein: CASTLDRGTGELFF.

The V and J genes are TRBV6-5 and TRBJ1-2, with 9 positions matching TRBD1. CDR1 and CDR2 (germline): MNHEY, SVGAGI. V was clipped by 10 bases and J by 8 bases; unmatched bases: 17. The CDR3 covers 15 residues. The CDR3 DNA sequence: TGTGCCATCAAGACCGGGACAGGGACCCAATCGGGCTACACCTTC. This sequence encodes CAIKTGTGTQSGYTF.

This chain connects TRBV30 to TRBJ2-1; no reliable D call. V shed 2 bases and J shed 8 bases, with 10 bases lying between them. Per germline, CDR1 GTSNPN and CDR2 SVGIG (reference sequence). The CDR3 is made up of 12 amino acids. The CDR3 DNA sequence: TGTGCCTGGAGTAGAGGCGCTCATGAGCAGTTCTTC. Translating gives CAWSRGAHEQFF.

The chain couples TRBV11-2 to TRBJ2-5; TRBD2 agrees at 7 bases. Germline V gene sequence: CDR1 SGHAT, CDR2 FQNNGV. Unmatched junction bases numbered 8, after V lost 5 bases and J lost 5 bases. The CDR3 loop spans 14 amino acids. CDR3 residues: CASSQQLATETQYF. The CDR3, as DNA: TGTGCCAGCAGCCAACAACTAGCGACGGAGACCCAGTACTTC.

The rearrangement uses TRBV6-1 and TRBJ1-1; 9 bases are a match to TRBD1. This CDR3 region has 16 residues. The V segment lost 4 bases and the J segment 1 base; nucleotides outside the gene matches: 7. Looked up from germline, CDR1 is MNHNS and CDR2 is SASEGT. This CDR3 is CASSARQGVRNTEAFF. The DNA of the CDR3 is TGTGCCAGCAGTGCCCGACAGGGGGTGAGGAACACTGAAGCTTTCTTT.

The chain employs TRBV18 and TRBJ2-5; 9 bases are a match to TRBD1. The J call could be wrong; TRBJ2-7 is a better fit for the DNA end. Germline CDR1 and CDR2: KGHSH and LQKENI. CDR3 length: 15 residues. The CDR3 loop reads CASSAEQGASYEQYF. The CDR3, as DNA: TGTGCCAGCTCAGCCGAACAGGGGGCCTCCTACGAGCAGTACTTC.

This chain uses TRBV10-3 with TRBJ2-5, with TRBD2 matching over 9 bases. The J segment lost 0 bases and the V segment lost 4 bases, leaving 6 bases of the junction unmatched. The germline V gene has CDR1 ENHRY and CDR2 SYGVKD. The CDR3 contains 16 residues. The DNA of the CDR3 is TGTGCCATCAGTGTCTCACCTAGCGGGAACCAAGAGACCCAGTACTTC. Translation: CAISVSPSGNQETQYF.